This TCR beta chain originates from a study of blood T cell repertoires in COVID-19. At the level of the study: The United States, Italy and Spain were the sources of the acute and convalescent COVID-19 samples.

In regard to this clone: This specimen includes other DNA sequences encoding the same CDR3.

Germline V gene sequence: CDR1 SGHRS, CDR2 YFSETQ. The length of the CDR3 is 14 residues. With 0 bases removed from V and 1 base from J, the gap between germline ends came to 7 bases. Assay used: immunoSEQ multiplex PCR; TCRdb lists only in-frame clones, some missing. The sample lists 360,000 or so clones, roughly 87% occurring once. The clonotype was recovered from a woman aged 60-70 years with COVID-19, enrolled during active disease. Sequencing was carried out using peripheral blood. The chain couples TRBV5-1 to TRBJ1-1; D is uncertain. CDR3 bases: TGCGCCAGCAGCTTGGACAGACAGAACACTGAAGCTTTCTTT. Amino acid sequence: CASSLDRQNTEAFF.